Listed below are T cell receptor beta chains from one sample, sequenced in a study of control samples from healthy donors and cancer patients. Only in-frame clones appear in the TCRdb table, and some are missing; sequencing was by immunoSEQ multiplex PCR. The sample yields 20,000 to 30,000 clones, approximately 85% seen once. Sequenced sample: PBMCs. All receptors derive from a man between 60 and 70 years old with colorectal cancer. The CDR3 runs from the conserved cysteine through the conserved F or W. The D gene is left open where the match is weak. Not every row has a clone size; where given, it reads once, few, many or a size class.

d_gene: TRBD1
j_gene: TRBJ2-7
abundance: NA
v_gene: TRBV10-2
CDR3nt: TGCGCCAGCACCTGGACAGGGACCTACGAGCAGTACTTC
CDR3aa: CASTWTGTYEQYF

d_gene: NA
j_gene: TRBJ2-7
abundance: NA
v_gene: TRBV5-1
CDR3nt: TGCGCCAGCACCAGGGGAAACAGGGAGAGCTCCTACGAGCAGTACTTC
CDR3aa: CASTRGNRESSYEQYF

d_gene: NA
j_gene: TRBJ2-5
abundance: NA
v_gene: TRBV19
CDR3nt: TGTGCCAGTAGGGGCTCTGGGCGGGAGACCCAGTACTTC
CDR3aa: CASRGSGRETQYF

d_gene: TRBD1
j_gene: TRBJ2-2
abundance: NA
v_gene: TRBV7-9
CDR3nt: TGTGCCAGCAGCTCCGACAGGGGGGGTCCCGGGGAGCTGTTTTTT
CDR3aa: CASSSDRGGPGELFF

d_gene: NA
j_gene: TRBJ1-2
abundance: NA
v_gene: TRBV4-2
CDR3nt: TGTGCCAGCAGCCAAGACGCCTATGGCTACACCTTC
CDR3aa: CASSQDAYGYTF

d_gene: NA
j_gene: TRBJ1-4
abundance: NA
v_gene: TRBV19
CDR3nt: TGTGCCAGTAGTATCAGGTTCGCTGAAAAACTGTTTTTT
CDR3aa: CASSIRFAEKLFF

d_gene: TRBD1
j_gene: TRBJ1-2
abundance: NA
v_gene: TRBV3-1/TRBV3-2
CDR3nt: TGTGCCAGCAGCCAGAGGGCTACCGGGACAGCCTATGGCTACACCTTC
CDR3aa: CASSQRATGTAYGYTF

d_gene: NA
j_gene: TRBJ2-5
abundance: NA
v_gene: TRBV9
CDR3nt: TGTGCCAGCAGCGCCCCGGCAGGAACCCAGTACTTC
CDR3aa: CASSAPAGTQYF

d_gene: NA
j_gene: TRBJ1-1
abundance: NA
v_gene: TRBV7-2
CDR3nt: TGTGCCAGCAGCCTGGGACTTCCGAACACTGAAGCTTTCTTT
CDR3aa: CASSLGLPNTEAFF

d_gene: NA
j_gene: TRBJ2-3
abundance: NA
v_gene: TRBV3-1/TRBV3-2
CDR3nt: TGTGCCAGCAGCCCCTATGCGGGACAGTCCACAGATACGCAGTATTTT
CDR3aa: CASSPYAGQSTDTQYF

d_gene: TRBD1
j_gene: TRBJ1-2
abundance: NA
v_gene: TRBV25-1
CDR3nt: TGTGCCAGCAGACAGACAGGGACTCAAGGGGGCTACACCTTC
CDR3aa: CASRQTGTQGGYTF

d_gene: TRBD1
j_gene: TRBJ1-1
abundance: NA
v_gene: TRBV5-1
CDR3nt: TGCGCCAGCAGCTTGCAGGGGGCCGGCACTGAAGCTTTCTTT
CDR3aa: CASSLQGAGTEAFF

d_gene: NA
j_gene: TRBJ1-1
abundance: once
v_gene: TRBV3-1/TRBV3-2
CDR3nt: TGTGCCAGCAGCCAGGGGGGAAGGAACACTGAAGCTTTCTTT
CDR3aa: CASSQGGRNTEAFF

d_gene: TRBD1
j_gene: TRBJ2-2
abundance: NA
v_gene: TRBV6-1
CDR3nt: TGTGCCAGCAGTGCTAATAGAGGGGGCCGATGGAGCGGGGAGCTGTTTTTT
CDR3aa: CASSANRGGRWSGELFF

d_gene: TRBD1
j_gene: TRBJ1-4
abundance: few
v_gene: TRBV5-1
CDR3nt: TGCGCCAGCAGCCGGACAGGGGAGGGCGAAAAACTGTTTTTT
CDR3aa: CASSRTGEGEKLFF

d_gene: NA
j_gene: TRBJ2-6
abundance: NA
v_gene: TRBV5-1
CDR3nt: TGCGCCAGCAGGAGGGAGGGGGCTGGGGCCAACGTCCTGACTTTC
CDR3aa: CASRREGAGANVLTF

d_gene: TRBD1
j_gene: TRBJ1-2
abundance: few
v_gene: TRBV11-2
CDR3nt: TGTGCCAGCACCACTGGACAGGGATTGGACTATGGCTACACCTTC
CDR3aa: CASTTGQGLDYGYTF

d_gene: NA
j_gene: TRBJ2-3
abundance: NA
v_gene: TRBV4-2
CDR3nt: TGTGCCAGCAGCCAAGATGGGAGCCCAGATACGCAGTATTTT
CDR3aa: CASSQDGSPDTQYF

d_gene: NA
j_gene: TRBJ1-3
abundance: NA
v_gene: TRBV6-5
CDR3nt: TGTGCCAGCAGTTACTCGTCCGGTTATGGAAACACCATATATTTT
CDR3aa: CASSYSSGYGNTIYF

d_gene: NA
j_gene: TRBJ1-1
abundance: NA
v_gene: TRBV30
CDR3nt: TGTGCCTGGAGTGTACGCCGAGAAACACTTGAAGCTTTCTTT
CDR3aa: CAWSVRRETLEAFF

d_gene: NA
j_gene: TRBJ1-2
abundance: NA
v_gene: TRBV7-9
CDR3nt: TGTGCCAGCAGCTTGGCGGTCGCTGGCTACACCTTC
CDR3aa: CASSLAVAGYTF

d_gene: TRBD2
j_gene: TRBJ2-1
abundance: NA
v_gene: TRBV6-5
CDR3nt: TGTGCCACCCGGGGTAGCGGGGGTTCCTACAATGAGCAGTTCTTC
CDR3aa: CATRGSGGSYNEQFF

d_gene: NA
j_gene: TRBJ1-1
abundance: NA
v_gene: TRBV29-1
CDR3nt: TGCAGCGTCGGCAGGGGGAACACTGAAGCTTTCTTT
CDR3aa: CSVGRGNTEAFF

d_gene: NA
j_gene: TRBJ2-1
abundance: NA
v_gene: TRBV5-6
CDR3nt: TGTGCCAGCAGCTTGAAGGGACACGGGTCGATGGGTGAGCAGTTCTTC
CDR3aa: CASSLKGHGSMGEQFF

d_gene: TRBD1
j_gene: TRBJ2-5
abundance: NA
v_gene: TRBV25-1
CDR3nt: TGTGCCAGCAGTGACAGGGGGCAAGAGACCCAGTACTTC
CDR3aa: CASSDRGQETQYF

d_gene: NA
j_gene: TRBJ1-1
abundance: few
v_gene: TRBV5-1
CDR3nt: TGCGCCAGCAGCTTGCGGGGATTGGCTGTAGGGACTGAAGCTTTCTTT
CDR3aa: CASSLRGLAVGTEAFF

d_gene: TRBD1
j_gene: TRBJ1-2
abundance: NA
v_gene: TRBV5-4
CDR3nt: TGTGCCAGCAGCCCCAACAGGGGACCCAACTATGGCTACACCTTC
CDR3aa: CASSPNRGPNYGYTF

d_gene: NA
j_gene: TRBJ1-1
abundance: NA
v_gene: TRBV5-1
CDR3nt: TGCGCCAGCAGCATTGGACAGATCCTTGTGAACACTGAAGCTTTCTTT
CDR3aa: CASSIGQILVNTEAFF

d_gene: NA
j_gene: TRBJ1-5
abundance: few
v_gene: TRBV19
CDR3nt: TGTGCCAGTAGTAGTGGGGTGCTTATCAGTCAGCCCCAGCATTTT
CDR3aa: CASSSGVLISQPQHF

d_gene: TRBD1
j_gene: TRBJ2-7
abundance: NA
v_gene: TRBV5-4
CDR3nt: TGTGCCAGCAGCCAAAGCCGGGACAGGGGGACCTACGAGCAGTACTTC
CDR3aa: CASSQSRDRGTYEQYF

d_gene: TRBD1
j_gene: TRBJ1-1
abundance: NA
v_gene: TRBV15
CDR3nt: TGTGCCACCAGTCACAGGGGGATGAGCACTGAAGCTTTCTTT
CDR3aa: CATSHRGMSTEAFF

d_gene: NA
j_gene: TRBJ2-1
abundance: NA
v_gene: TRBV5-1
CDR3nt: TGCGCCAGCAGCTTGGCCGGAAATGAGCAGTTCTTC
CDR3aa: CASSLAGNEQFF

d_gene: TRBD1
j_gene: TRBJ2-3
abundance: NA
v_gene: TRBV7-9
CDR3nt: TGTGCCAGCAGCTTTGGACAGGGGACAGATACGCAGTATTTT
CDR3aa: CASSFGQGTDTQYF

d_gene: NA
j_gene: TRBJ1-3
abundance: NA
v_gene: TRBV9
CDR3nt: TGTGCCAGCAGCGTAGGGTGGGGGACAAGTGGAAACACCATATATTTT
CDR3aa: CASSVGWGTSGNTIYF

d_gene: TRBD1
j_gene: TRBJ2-7
abundance: NA
v_gene: TRBV6-5
CDR3nt: TGTGCCAGCAATACAGGGGACGTCGAGCAGTACTTC
CDR3aa: CASNTGDVEQYF

d_gene: NA
j_gene: TRBJ1-1
abundance: few
v_gene: TRBV6-5
CDR3nt: TGTGCCAGCACTACGGCGGGGTATTTGAACACTGAAGCTTTCTTT
CDR3aa: CASTTAGYLNTEAFF

d_gene: TRBD1
j_gene: TRBJ1-1
abundance: NA
v_gene: TRBV5-1
CDR3nt: TGCGCCAGCAGCTTACAGGGGAGGAAAGGGAACACTGAAGCTTTCTTT
CDR3aa: CASSLQGRKGNTEAFF

d_gene: NA
j_gene: TRBJ2-5
abundance: NA
v_gene: TRBV6-5
CDR3nt: TGTGCCAGTTCCCGGGACCATCTAGAGACCCAGTACTTC
CDR3aa: CASSRDHLETQYF

d_gene: NA
j_gene: TRBJ2-7
abundance: NA
v_gene: TRBV19
CDR3nt: TGTGCCAGTAGCATCCAATCTCAGGGGACAACCTACGAGCAGTACTTC
CDR3aa: CASSIQSQGTTYEQYF

d_gene: TRBD1
j_gene: TRBJ1-1
abundance: medium-sized
v_gene: TRBV6-2/TRBV6-3
CDR3nt: TGTGCCAGCAGTCACACCGACAGGGGAAACACTGAAGCTTTCTTT
CDR3aa: CASSHTDRGNTEAFF

d_gene: TRBD1
j_gene: TRBJ1-1
abundance: NA
v_gene: TRBV2
CDR3nt: TGTGCCAGCATCGAGGCGGAGGGGGCGGAAGCTTTCTTT
CDR3aa: CASIEAEGAEAFF

d_gene: TRBD1
j_gene: TRBJ1-1
abundance: once
v_gene: TRBV6-5
CDR3nt: TGTGCCAGCAGTCACGGACAGGATAAAGCTTTCTTT
CDR3aa: CASSHGQDKAFF

d_gene: NA
j_gene: TRBJ2-1
abundance: NA
v_gene: TRBV24-1
CDR3nt: TGTGCCACCGGGGGGGCCTTGACAGGTAAAGGATCCTACAATGAGCAGTTCTTC
CDR3aa: CATGGALTGKGSYNEQFF